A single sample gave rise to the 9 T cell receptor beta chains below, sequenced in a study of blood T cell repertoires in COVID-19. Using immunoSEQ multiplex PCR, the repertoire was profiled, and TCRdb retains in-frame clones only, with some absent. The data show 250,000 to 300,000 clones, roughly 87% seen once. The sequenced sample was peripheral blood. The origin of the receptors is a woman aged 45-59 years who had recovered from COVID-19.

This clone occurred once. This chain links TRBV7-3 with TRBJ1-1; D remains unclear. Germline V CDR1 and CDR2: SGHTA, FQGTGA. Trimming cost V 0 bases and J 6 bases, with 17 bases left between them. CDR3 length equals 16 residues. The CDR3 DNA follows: TGTGCCAGCAGCTTAACGTTCGAGGGATCTGACGCTGAAGCTTTCTTT. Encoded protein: CASSLTFEGSDAEAFF. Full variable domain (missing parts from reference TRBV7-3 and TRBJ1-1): GAGVSQTPSNKVTEKGKYVELRCDPISGHTALYWYRQSLGQGPEFLIYFQGTGAADDSGLPNDRFFAVRPEGSVSTLKIQRTERGDSAVYLCASSLTFEGSDAEAFFGQGTRLTVV.

The CDR3 bases are TGCGCCAGCAGCCTCTCCGGGACAGCCTACTATGGCTACACCTTC. As protein: CASSLSGTAYYGYTF. V usage is TRBV4-1 and J usage is TRBJ1-2; 7 bases are a match to TRBD1. With 4 bases clipped from V and 3 bases from J, the junction kept 8 bases outside the gene matches. CDR3 size: 15 residues. The germline CDR1 and CDR2 sequences are MGHRA and YSYEKL.

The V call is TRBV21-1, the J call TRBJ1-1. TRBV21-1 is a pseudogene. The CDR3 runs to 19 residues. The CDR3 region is CASSKKAGLTRAGNTEAFF. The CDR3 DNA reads TGTGCCAGCAGCAAAAAGGCGGGGCTAACCCGGGCGGGGAACACTGAAGCTTTCTTT.

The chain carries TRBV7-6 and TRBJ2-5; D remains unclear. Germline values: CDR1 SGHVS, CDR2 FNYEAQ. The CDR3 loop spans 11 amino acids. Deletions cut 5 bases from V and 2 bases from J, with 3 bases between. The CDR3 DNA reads TGTGCCAGCAGCGTACAAGAGACCCAGTACTTC. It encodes CASSVQETQYF.

CDR3 nucleotide sequence: TGCGCCAGCAGCCAAGACCTAGGCGGGAGGGTATTGGGGGAGCTGTTTTTT. It codes for CASSQDLGGRVLGELFF. The chain carries TRBV4-3 and TRBJ2-2, with 9 bases lining up with TRBD2. Germline values: CDR1 LGHNA, CDR2 YSLEER. The CDR3 has 17 amino acids. J was trimmed by 8 bases and V by 0 bases; bases with no gene match: 10.

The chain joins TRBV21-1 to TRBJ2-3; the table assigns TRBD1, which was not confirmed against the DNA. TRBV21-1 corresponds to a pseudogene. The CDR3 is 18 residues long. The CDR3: CASSKFDGMGPNTDTQYF. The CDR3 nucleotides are TGTGCCAGCAGCAAGTTCGATGGAATGGGCCCTAACACAGATACGCAGTATTTT.

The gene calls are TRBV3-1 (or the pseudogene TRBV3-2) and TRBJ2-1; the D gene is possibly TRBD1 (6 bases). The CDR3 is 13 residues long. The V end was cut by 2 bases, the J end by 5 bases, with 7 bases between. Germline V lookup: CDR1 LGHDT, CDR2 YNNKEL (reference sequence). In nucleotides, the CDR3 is TGTGCCAGCAGCCAAAGACAGGACAATGAGCAGTTCTTC. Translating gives CASSQRQDNEQFF.

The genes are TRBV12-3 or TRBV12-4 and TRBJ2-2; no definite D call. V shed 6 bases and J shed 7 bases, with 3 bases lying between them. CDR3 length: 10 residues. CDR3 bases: TGTGCCAGCAGCGTCGGGGAGCTGTTTTTT. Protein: CASSVGELFF.

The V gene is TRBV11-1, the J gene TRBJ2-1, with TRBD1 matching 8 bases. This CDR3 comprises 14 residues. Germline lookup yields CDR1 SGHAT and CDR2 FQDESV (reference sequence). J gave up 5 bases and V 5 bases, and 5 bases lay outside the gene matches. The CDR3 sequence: CASSVRGPNNEQFF. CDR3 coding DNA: TGTGCCAGCAGCGTCAGGGGGCCGAACAATGAGCAGTTCTTC.